The 23 T cell receptor beta chains presented below share a single source sample, sequenced in a study of Ad26.COV2.S vaccination and SARS-CoV-2 variants. Using immunoSEQ multiplex PCR, the repertoire was profiled, and TCRdb retains in-frame clones only, with some absent. The sample has 180,000 or so clones; around 85% are singletons. Here the sequenced sample was peripheral blood, taken after recovery from COVID-19. These TCRs come from a human donor who had recovered from COVID-19.

This clone was seen just once. The rearrangement joins TRBV7-9 to TRBJ2-7; TRBD1 might be the D (5 bases). Germline V gives CDR1 SEHNR, CDR2 FQNEAQ (reference sequence). This CDR3 has 16 amino acids. The V and J ends lost 2 bases and 1 base respectively, with 15 bases between them. The CDR3 DNA reads TGTGCCAGCAGCTTAAGGGCCCCAACAGGATCCTACGAGCAGTACTTC. Protein product: CASSLRAPTGSYEQYF.

The chain couples TRBV5-4 to TRBJ1-6; 9 bases are a match to TRBD1. V shed 0 bases and J 8 bases; nucleotides not matched to a gene: 9. This CDR3 has 17 amino acids. In germline, CDR1 is SGHNT, CDR2 YYREEE (reference sequence). The CDR3 nucleotides are TGTGCCAGCAGCTTGGTGGTGGACAGGGGCGCTCATTCACCCCTCCACTTT. Protein: CASSLVVDRGAHSPLHF.

This chain joins TRBV9 and TRBJ2-7, with D uncertain. Germline CDR1 reads SGDLS; CDR2 reads YYNGEE. This CDR3 region has 17 residues. Trimming stripped 4 bases from V and 0 bases from J, with 20 bases between. This chain's CDR3 is CASSLPPKAVGSYEQYF. CDR3 in DNA: TGTGCCAGCAGCTTGCCCCCGAAGGCAGTGGGCTCCTACGAGCAGTACTTC.

The V gene is TRBV6-5, the J gene TRBJ2-1; 9 bases match TRBD2. CDR1 MNHEY and CDR2 SVGAGI come from the germline V gene. CDR3 size: 14 residues. With 2 bases clipped from V and 6 bases from J, the junction kept 2 bases outside the gene matches. CDR3 nucleotide sequence: TGTGCCAGCAGTTACGCGGGACTAGCCAATGAGCAGTTCTTC. This gives the protein CASSYAGLANEQFF.

The chain employs TRBV19 and TRBJ2-7; D is ambiguous. In germline, CDR1 is LNHDA, CDR2 SQIVND (reference sequence). The CDR3 contains 14 residues. Trimming pared 5 bases from V and 3 bases from J, leaving 14 bases between. The CDR3 is CASSEAVIGYEQYF. The CDR3 nucleotides read TGTGCCAGTAGTGAGGCTGTAATAGGCTACGAGCAGTACTTC.

V and J are TRBV9 and TRBJ1-1; unclear D gene. The V end was cut by 3 bases, the J end by 4 bases, with 10 bases between. There are 13 residues in the CDR3. CDR1 is SGDLS and CDR2 is YYNGEE in the germline V gene. The CDR3 loop is CASSGGRSTEAFF. For the CDR3, the DNA is TGTGCCAGCAGCGGAGGGAGGAGCACTGAAGCTTTCTTT.

This clone was counted only a few times. The J gene is TRBJ1-1, the V gene TRBV19; D gene unclear. V dropped 3 bases and J dropped 6 bases, with 11 bases sitting between them. Germline lookup yields CDR1 LNHDA and CDR2 SQIVND (reference sequence). This CDR3 region has 13 residues. The CDR3 coding sequence is TGTGCCAGTAGTATCTGGGAGGACGCTGAAGCTTTCTTT. Encoded protein: CASSIWEDAEAFF. The full variable domain, its missing parts supplied by reference TRBV19 and TRBJ1-1, is DGGITQSPKYLFRKEGQNVTLSCEQNLNHDAMYWYRQDPGQGLRLIYYSQIVNDFQKGDIAEGYSVSREKKESFPLTVTSAQKNPTAFYLCASSIWEDAEAFFGQGTRLTVV.

This chain links TRBV19 with TRBJ2-7; 10 bases match TRBD1. CDR3 length equals 16 residues. Unmatched junction bases numbered 8, after V lost 4 bases and J lost 2 bases. Looked up from germline, CDR1 is LNHDA and CDR2 is SQIVND (reference sequence). The DNA for the CDR3 is TGTGCCAGTAGTAACATGGGACAGGGGCCCCCCTACGAGCAGTACTTC. It codes for CASSNMGQGPPYEQYF.

J is TRBJ2-1 and V is TRBV6-5, with D unresolved. The V gene lost 6 bases and the J gene lost 4 bases, with 10 bases spanning the gap. Per germline, CDR1 MNHEY and CDR2 SVGAGI. The CDR3 totals 13 residues. CDR3: CASRLDGYNEQFF. The CDR3, as DNA: TGTGCCAGCAGACTCGACGGTTACAATGAGCAGTTCTTC.

The V and J genes are TRBV5-4 and TRBJ2-2; 11 nucleotides line up with TRBD2. Germline V gives CDR1 SGHNT, CDR2 YYREEE (reference sequence). There are 16 residues in the CDR3. J was trimmed by 1 base and V by 1 base; bases with no gene match: 0. This chain's CDR3 is CASSLLAGGNTGELFF. The DNA of the CDR3 is TGTGCCAGCAGCTTGCTAGCGGGAGGGAACACCGGGGAGCTGTTTTTT.

The chain uses TRBV9 and TRBJ2-3; D is perhaps TRBD1 or TRBD2 (6 bases each). V lost 0 bases to trimming and J lost 2 bases, with 19 bases between them. CDR3 length: 18 residues. Per the germline V gene, CDR1 is SGDLS and CDR2 is YYNGEE. CDR3 in DNA: TGTGCCAGCAGCGTAGAGGGGGGACGGGGAGGATACACAGATACGCAGTATTTT. This translates into CASSVEGGRGGYTDTQYF. Variable domain in full (rest from reference TRBV9 and TRBJ2-3): DSGVTQTPKHLITATGQRVTLRCSPRSGDLSVYWYQQSLDQGLQFLIQYYNGEERAKGNILERFSAQQFPDLHSELNLSSLELGDSALYFCASSVEGGRGGYTDTQYFGPGTRLTVL.

The gene calls are TRBV12-1 and TRBJ2-5; the table's D call TRBD1 went unverified against the DNA. TRBV12-1 is an annotated pseudogene. This CDR3 contains 11 residues. CDR3 DNA sequence: TGTGCCAGCAGCTTCAGGGAGACCCAGTACTTC. Translating it yields CASSFRETQYF.

The chain links TRBV7-9 to TRBJ2-7; 10 nucleotides align to TRBD1. This CDR3 is built from 14 residues. Looked up from germline, CDR1 is SEHNR and CDR2 is FQNEAQ (reference sequence). V was clipped by 5 bases and J by 4 bases; unmatched bases: 5. CDR3 sequence: CASSRRDRGYEQYF. The DNA of the CDR3 is TGTGCCAGCAGCCGCCGGGACAGGGGATACGAGCAGTACTTC.

The rearrangement uses TRBV29-1 and TRBJ1-2; D is undetermined. Germline CDR1 is SQVTM and CDR2 is ANQGSEA. This CDR3 spans 14 amino acids. V was clipped by 0 bases and J by 2 bases, with 10 bases between them. This CDR3 is CSVEEWRANYGYTF. Written as DNA, the CDR3 is TGCAGCGTTGAAGAGTGGCGGGCCAACTATGGCTACACCTTC.

The rearrangement links TRBV29-1 to TRBJ2-7; no firm D call. V lost 7 bases, J lost 3 bases, and 10 bases lay in between. The CDR3 runs to 11 residues. Germline V gene sequence: CDR1 SQVTM, CDR2 ANQGSEA. The CDR3 sequence is CSAYRDYEQYF. The CDR3 bases are TGCAGCGCTTATAGGGACTACGAGCAGTACTTC.

The chain carries TRBV9 and TRBJ1-2, with D maybe TRBD1 (5 bases). Germline values: CDR1 SGDLS, CDR2 YYNGEE. The CDR3 has 14 residues. Trimming removed 4 bases at V and 6 bases at J, with 16 bases between. The CDR3, as DNA: TGTGCCAGCAGCCCCTGGGGGACGCCTGATGGCTACACCTTC. It is translated as CASSPWGTPDGYTF.

The rearrangement links TRBV7-6 to TRBJ2-2, with D uncertain. The CDR3 runs 16 residues. Looked up from germline, CDR1 is SGHVS and CDR2 is FNYEAQ. Trimming left V 5 bases short and J 3 bases short, with 16 bases between. CDR3 bases: TGTGCCAGCAGCGCCCCCGCCGGGTCCCACACCGGGGAGCTGTTTTTT. This sequence encodes CASSAPAGSHTGELFF. The complete variable domain, with remaining parts taken from reference TRBV7-6 and TRBJ2-2, reads GAGVSQSPRYKVTKRGQDVALRCDPISGHVSLYWYRQALGQGPEFLTYFNYEAQQDKSGLPNDRFSAERPEGSISTLTIQRTEQRDSAMYRCASSAPAGSHTGELFFGEGSRLTVL.

This clone was seen only a few times. The chain carries TRBV5-1 and TRBJ1-2; D is unresolved. Germline CDR1 reads SGHRS; CDR2 reads YFSETQ. The CDR3 is 15 amino acids. Trimming removed 0 bases from V and 5 bases from J, with 14 bases in between. For the CDR3, the DNA is TGCGCCAGCAGCTTGGACCTTACGAGGGATTATGGCTACACCTTC. This gives the protein CASSLDLTRDYGYTF.

V is TRBV3-1 (or the pseudogene TRBV3-2) and J is TRBJ2-3; D perhaps matches TRBD2 (5 bases). Trimming took 5 bases from V and 1 from J, leaving 13 bases between them. Germline V gene sequence: CDR1 LGHDT, CDR2 YNNKEL (reference sequence). The CDR3 length is 15 residues. CDR3 nucleotides: TGTGCCAGCAGCTCCGGGGAGTGGGGCACAGATACGCAGTATTTT. Residues: CASSSGEWGTDTQYF.

The chain is built from TRBV19 and TRBJ2-5; 11 bases align to TRBD2. The V segment lost 3 bases and the J segment 5 bases; nucleotides outside the gene matches: 2. Germline V gene sequence: CDR1 LNHDA, CDR2 SQIVND (reference sequence). The CDR3 contains 14 residues. DNA of the CDR3: TGTGCCAGTAGTATGACTAGCGGGGTGGAGACCCAGTACTTC. Translated, it gives CASSMTSGVETQYF.

V gene TRBV19 combines with J gene TRBJ1-2, with 7 positions matching TRBD1. Trimming cost V 8 bases and J 0 bases; bases outside gene matches: 9. Looked up from germline, CDR1 is LNHDA and CDR2 is SQIVND (reference sequence). This CDR3 has 15 amino acids. The CDR3: CASALRTGANYGYTF. CDR3 bases: TGTGCCAGTGCGCTTAGGACAGGAGCTAACTATGGCTACACCTTC.

The V call is TRBV5-1, the J call TRBJ2-3, with D perhaps assigned TRBD1 or TRBD2 (5 bases each). This CDR3 has 15 amino acids. Germline CDR1 reads SGHRS; CDR2 reads YFSETQ. Trimming pared 2 bases from V and 4 bases from J, leaving 14 bases between. CDR3: CASSFGGPRADTQYF. CDR3 nucleotides: TGCGCCAGCAGCTTTGGGGGACCGCGGGCAGATACGCAGTATTTT.

The rearrangement links TRBV7-3 to TRBJ1-1, with D unclear. The CDR3 is 13 amino acids. Germline V gene data show CDR1 as SGHTA and CDR2 as FQGTGA. Trimming removed 3 bases at V and 2 bases at J, with 7 bases between. DNA for the CDR3: TGTGCCAGCAGCTTGACCCAAAACACTGAAGCTTTCTTT. This sequence encodes CASSLTQNTEAFF.